These T cell receptor beta chains were read from a single sample in a study of radiotherapy plus CTLA-4 blockade in lung cancer. Repertoires were generated with immunoSEQ multiplex PCR, while TCRdb's copy carries only in-frame clones and drops some. The data hold 25,000 to 30,000 clones, with about 75% observed a single time. The source material was peripheral blood, sampled from a patient treated with radiotherapy plus ipilimumab. The receptor source for this set is a human donor with non-small cell lung cancer that progressed on radiotherapy plus ipilimumab. CDR3s include the opening cysteine and the closing phenylalanine or tryptophan. The D gene is left open where the match is weak. Some rows have no size entry. The others give once, few or many, or a class for an expanded clone.

V: TRBV27
J: TRBJ2-7
D: -
size: -
CDR3: CASSATGTSYEQYF
DNA: TGTGCCAGCAGTGCAACAGGGACCTCCTACGAGCAGTACTTC

V: TRBV19
J: TRBJ1-1
D: -
size: -
CDR3: CASSPGLGTEAFF
DNA: TGTGCCAGTAGCCCAGGGCTTGGGACTGAAGCTTTCTTT

V: TRBV4-2
J: TRBJ2-6
D: -
size: -
CDR3: CASSQESVLSGANVLTF
DNA: TGTGCCAGCAGCCAAGAATCGGTCCTCTCTGGGGCCAACGTCCTGACTTTC

V: TRBV5-1
J: TRBJ2-3
D: -
size: -
CDR3: CASSLDRERTDTQYF
DNA: TGCGCCAGCAGCTTGGACAGGGAGAGGACAGATACGCAGTATTTT

V: TRBV10-3
J: TRBJ1-2
D: TRBD1
size: -
CDR3: CAISGDSLNYGYTF
DNA: TGTGCCATCAGTGGGGACAGCCTTAACTATGGCTACACCTTC

V: TRBV19
J: TRBJ2-4
D: -
size: -
CDR3: CASRSTLAKNIQYF
DNA: TGTGCCAGTAGGTCTACCCTAGCCAAAAACATTCAGTACTTC

V: TRBV27
J: TRBJ2-2
D: -
size: few
CDR3: CASSLSLGTGELFF
DNA: TGTGCCAGCAGTTTATCGTTGGGCACCGGGGAGCTGTTTTTT

V: TRBV10-2
J: TRBJ2-7
D: TRBD1
size: -
CDR3: CASGTGIYEQYF
DNA: TGCGCCAGCGGGACAGGGATCTACGAGCAGTACTTC

V: TRBV5-6
J: TRBJ2-7
D: TRBD1
size: -
CDR3: CASSLAPGGYEQYF
DNA: TGTGCCAGCAGCTTGGCCCCAGGGGGCTACGAGCAGTACTTC

V: TRBV28
J: TRBJ1-3
D: -
size: -
CDR3: CASRAGTSAGNTIYF
DNA: TGTGCCAGCAGGGCCGGGACGTCGGCTGGAAACACCATATATTTT

V: TRBV6-1
J: TRBJ1-5
D: TRBD1
size: -
CDR3: CASDRAYNQPQHF
DNA: TGTGCCAGCGACAGGGCCTACAATCAGCCCCAGCATTTT

V: TRBV5-8
J: TRBJ2-6
D: -
size: -
CDR3: CASSLDYRGNVLTF
DNA: TGTGCCAGCAGCTTGGACTATCGGGGTAACGTCCTGACTTTC

V: TRBV28
J: TRBJ1-1
D: -
size: -
CDR3: CASISQLRNTEAFF
DNA: TGTGCCAGCATCTCTCAACTGAGAAACACTGAAGCTTTCTTT

V: TRBV5-4
J: TRBJ1-2
D: TRBD1
size: -
CDR3: CASSLAPGQGLYGYTF
DNA: TGTGCCAGCAGCTTGGCACCGGGACAGGGACTCTATGGCTACACCTTC

V: TRBV27
J: TRBJ2-6
D: TRBD1
size: -
CDR3: CASSPLTGTGANVLTF
DNA: TGTGCCAGCAGTCCCCTGACAGGGACCGGGGCCAACGTCCTGACTTTC

V: TRBV6-5
J: TRBJ2-7
D: TRBD1
size: -
CDR3: CASSTRQGTMYEQYF
DNA: TGTGCCAGCAGTACCCGACAGGGGACGATGTACGAGCAGTACTTC

V: TRBV5-1
J: TRBJ1-1
D: -
size: -
CDR3: CASSLMGDTEAFF
DNA: TGCGCCAGCAGCTTAATGGGGGACACTGAAGCTTTCTTT

V: TRBV19
J: TRBJ2-5
D: TRBD2
size: -
CDR3: CASSILAGAGEQYF
DNA: TGTGCCAGTAGTATTCTAGCGGGAGCTGGTGAGCAGTACTTC

V: TRBV6-5
J: TRBJ1-5
D: -
size: -
CDR3: CASGRGLNQPQHF
DNA: TGTGCCAGCGGGAGGGGGTTGAATCAGCCCCAGCATTTT

V: TRBV5-1
J: TRBJ2-1
D: -
size: -
CDR3: CASSPGTSGGEQFF
DNA: TGCGCCAGCAGCCCGGGGACGTCAGGTGGGGAGCAGTTCTTC

V: TRBV7-3
J: TRBJ2-1
D: -
size: -
CDR3: CASSLNPGINEQFF
DNA: TGTGCCAGCAGCTTAAATCCAGGGATCAATGAGCAGTTCTTC

V: TRBV7-2
J: TRBJ2-2
D: TRBD2
size: -
CDR3: CASSISGRAGGELFF
DNA: TGTGCCAGCAGCATTAGCGGGAGGGCCGGCGGGGAGCTGTTTTTT

V: TRBV9
J: TRBJ2-7
D: TRBD1
size: -
CDR3: CASSVDRDGYEQYF
DNA: TGTGCCAGCAGCGTTGACAGGGACGGTTACGAGCAGTACTTC

V: TRBV6-6
J: TRBJ1-2
D: -
size: -
CDR3: CASSYLEAPNYTF
DNA: TGTGCCAGCAGTTACTTGGAGGCACCCAACTACACCTTC

V: TRBV6-1
J: TRBJ1-2
D: TRBD1
size: -
CDR3: CASSWDRVSGYTF
DNA: TGTGCCAGCAGTTGGGACAGGGTGAGCGGCTACACCTTC

V: TRBV7-9
J: TRBJ1-2
D: -
size: -
CDR3: CASSSTGDGYTF
DNA: TGTGCCAGCAGCTCGACAGGAGATGGCTACACCTTC

V: TRBV5-1
J: TRBJ2-2
D: TRBD2
size: -
CDR3: CASSFAAGVTGELFF
DNA: TGCGCCAGCAGCTTTGCAGCGGGAGTTACCGGGGAGCTGTTTTTT

V: TRBV27
J: TRBJ1-4
D: -
size: -
CDR3: CASSLYPPAGRGKLFF
DNA: TGTGCCAGCAGTTTATATCCCCCAGCCGGCCGTGGGAAACTGTTTTTT

V: TRBV9
J: TRBJ2-1
D: TRBD1
size: few
CDR3: CASSFSGGGYNEQFF
DNA: TGTGCCAGCAGCTTCTCAGGGGGTGGGTACAATGAGCAGTTCTTC